This paragraph covers one TCR beta chain sequence. Its antigen is unidentified. A much larger clone is a single base away; this may be a read error. This specimen comes from a study of blood T cells in healthy people across ages. Notes on the study in general: Diversity of TCR beta correlated strongly with naive T cell percentage. Per-million-T-cell TCR beta diversity fell roughly linearly with age. It was held that diversity estimates obtained from one million T cells represented underestimates.

The CDR3 has 16 amino acids. The second PCR ran roughly 6 to 11 cycles with a sample-barcoded 5' primer and J-beta primers. MiXCR was run by TCRdb on the 5' RACE reads, yielding one entry per CDR3 protein. The data contain about 800,000 distinct CDR3 sequences, about 46% of them singletons. The V call is TRBV12-3 or TRBV12-4, the J call TRBJ2-4; the D gene is possibly TRBD2 (5 bases). The receptor comes from a man at least 80 years old in good health. The sequenced sample consisted of blood. In DNA, the CDR3 is TGTGCCAGCAGCCAACCCCGGCAGCTAGCCAAAAACATTCACTACTTC. Amino acids: CASSQPRQLAKNIHYF.